The entry that follows covers one TCR beta chain sequence. Its antigen specificity is not known. No much larger clonotype is one base removed from it; base qualities were not supplied. Taken from cysteine to phenylalanine, the CDR3 has 16 residues. Here the CDR3 DNA is all that survives: 48 bases in frame from base 1. The germline V gene supplies CDR1 ENHRY and CDR2 SYGVKD. At the junction V is shortened by 3 bases and J by 2 bases, with 14 bases in between. In Seattle, one collaborating source enrolled patients while the infection was active and tracked those patients longitudinally over the course of disease. The collaborating institutions used their own protocols to collect whole blood in K2EDTA tubes. For TCRbeta analysis, collaborators shipped samples as frozen whole blood, isolated PBMCs, or DNA extracted from either of those sample types. The entry originates in a study of blood T cell repertoires in COVID-19 (dated by TCRdb to the early 2020s). Turning to the overall study: Samples from collaborators originated in the United States, Italy and Spain and spanned both the acute and convalescent phases of COVID-19. The repertoires were released in a freely available public database intended as a resource for research on the immune response to SARS-CoV-2. Sample metadata almost always included a de-identified subject ID, COVID-19 status, age in years and sex. Subjects who had been exposed to COVID-19, were actively infected with it, or had recovered from it provided the deeply sampled blood TCRbeta repertoires that made up the dataset. The samples were drawn from the first 160 participants of the ongoing ImmuneRACE study and from some 1,300 subjects provided by 6 global collaborators. The material from the prospective study consisted of cDNA or gDNA derived from T cells, B-cell-depleted T cells, or PBMCs. Where available, HLA class I and class II types were taken from metadata supplied by the sample provider and were not determined by assay-based typing.

The study at large found these results: How much clinical and demographic metadata was included differed by source and by participant, and the metadata was provided uncurated.

TCRbeta CDR3 regions were amplified from genomic DNA by means of the immunoSEQ Assay, a bias-controlled multiplex PCR. In the source study's methods: The number of nucleated cells in each sample was estimated from the amplification of reference gene primers within the assay. To quantify the absolute abundance of each unique TCRbeta CDR3 rearrangement, sequence reads were collapsed and filtered. For each sample, productive Simpson clonality was calculated as the square root of Simpson's diversity index over productive rearrangements. The table comes from immuneACCESS by way of TCRdb, which keeps in-frame sequences with V and J called. Part of the clones is missing from these tables; in studies checked, under half for an unresolved V gene and the rest for unknown reasons. V and J calls and clone size are those listed in that table; D and trimming were worked out from the DNA. The sample data list under 200,000 clones, and around 90% of these were observed just once. The ten largest make up roughly 5.3% of the sample.

Sequencing used peripheral blood. The chain is assembled from TRBV10-3 and TRBJ1-5, with TRBD1 perhaps the D gene, on 6 matching bases. The receptor was isolated from a man between 18 and 35 years old with COVID-19, enrolled during active disease. The CDR3 amino acid sequence is: CAISDPREGGNQPQHF. The DNA is as follows: TGTGCCATCAGTGACCCCAGGGAGGGGGGCAATCAGCCCCAGCATTTT.